Listed here is a single TCR beta chain. Its antigen is currently unknown. The sample originates from a study of response to subunit inactivated influenza vaccine. Findings and limits, study-wide: Authors suggested few new T cells are recruited by each seasonal influenza vaccination.

MiXCR, applied by TCRdb to the RT-PCR reads, yields one record per CDR3 protein. The data hold about 480,000 distinct CDR3 sequences, with approximately 9.9% observed a single time. Trimming at V came to 5 bases and at J to 4 bases, leaving 27 bases not matched to a gene. The CDR3 contains 23 residues. The germline V gene encodes CDR1 MRHNA and CDR2 SNTAGT. The chain carries TRBV6-4 and TRBJ1-5, with 12 bases lining up with TRBD1. Material: PBMCs from blood, obtained roughly 45 days after vaccination. This clonotype originated in a man in his forties or fifties who received an inactivated influenza vaccine. The CDR3 nucleotides are TGTGCCAGCAGTCCCCGGAGGGGCCCGGGACAGGGGGCGTTTGGGAGTTGGAATCAGCCCCAGCATTTT. Translating it yields CASSPRRGPGQGAFGSWNQPQHF.